The 9 T cell receptor beta chains presented below share a single source sample, sequenced in a study of blood T cell repertoires in COVID-19. TCRdb's table, derived via immunoSEQ multiplex PCR, lists solely in-frame clones and lacks some. The table records roughly 54,000 clones, 85% to 90% of them present only once. The material sequenced was peripheral blood. Receptors were obtained from a human donor in a cohort sampled during active COVID-19.

The gene calls are TRBV6-4 and TRBJ2-7, with D perhaps TRBD2 (6 bases). From germline, CDR1 is MRHNA and CDR2 SNTAGT. The CDR3 is 17 amino acids. V was pared by 7 bases and J by 0 bases, with 22 bases between. For the CDR3, the DNA is TGTGCCAGCATGATCGAGACTAGATTCCCCAGCTCCTACGAGCAGTACTTC. This sequence encodes CASMIETRFPSSYEQYF.

The V gene is TRBV5-1, the J gene TRBJ2-1; TRBD2 aligns across 8 bases. CDR3 length: 16 residues. Germline trimming cut 1 base from V and 6 bases from J; bases unmatched to any gene: 9. From germline, CDR1 is SGHRS and CDR2 YFSETQ. The chain's CDR3 is CASSLFSGAGGNEQFF. CDR3 sequence (DNA): TGCGCCAGCAGCTTGTTCTCCGGGGCGGGGGGCAATGAGCAGTTCTTC. The full variable domain, in which reference TRBV5-1 and TRBJ2-1 provide the parts outside the CDR3, is KAGVTQTPRYLIKTRGQQVTLSCSPISGHRSVSWYQQTPGQGLQFLFEYFSETQRNKGNFPGRFSGRQFSNSRSEMNVSTLELGDSALYLCASSLFSGAGGNEQFFGPGTRLTVL.

V and J are TRBV4-1 and TRBJ2-7, with 7 bases fitting TRBD1. Trimming took 2 bases from V and 2 from J; bases not matched to a gene: 3. Per germline, CDR1 MGHRA and CDR2 YSYEKL. The length of the CDR3 is 14 residues. CDR3 loop: CASSQTGDPYEQYF. In DNA, the CDR3 is TGCGCCAGCAGCCAAACAGGGGATCCCTACGAGCAGTACTTC.

J is TRBJ1-1 and V is TRBV10-1; D remains ambiguous. The CDR3 has 13 residues. Germline V gene lookup returns CDR1 WNHNN and CDR2 SYGVQD (reference sequence). The germline V and J ends were trimmed by 0 bases and 1 base, with 3 bases remaining between them. Here the CDR3 DNA reads TGCGCCAGCAGTGAGTCCGGGAACACTGAAGCTTTCTTT. It yields the protein CASSESGNTEAFF.

With regard to this clone: Other DNA sequences in this sample translate to the same CDR3. The J gene is TRBJ1-1, the V gene TRBV5-1; no clear D. Germline V gene sequence: CDR1 SGHRS, CDR2 YFSETQ. Trimming pared 1 base from V and 3 bases from J, leaving 7 bases between. The CDR3 length is 13 residues. Here the CDR3 DNA reads TGCGCCAGCAGCTTGAAGCTAGACACTGAAGCTTTCTTT. As protein: CASSLKLDTEAFF.

Only one count was recorded for this clone. The chain carries TRBV7-9 and TRBJ2-2, with TRBD2 identical over 13 bases. CDR3 size: 17 residues. J gave up 2 bases and V 10 bases, and 10 bases lay outside the gene matches. The germline V gene encodes CDR1 SEHNR and CDR2 FQNEAQ (reference sequence). CDR3 loop: CAIRPGLAGVNTGELFF. CDR3 nucleotides: TGTGCCATCCGACCTGGACTAGCGGGAGTCAACACCGGGGAGCTGTTTTTT.

The table lists this clone with a count of one. The chain uses TRBV21-1 and TRBJ2-2; the table's D call TRBD2 went unverified against the DNA. TRBV21-1 is reported as a pseudogene. This CDR3 has 15 residues. CDR3 loop: CASKIRVRDFGELFF. The CDR3 coding sequence is TGTGCCAGCAAAATAAGAGTACGGGACTTTGGGGAGCTGTTTTTT.

This clone was found once. This chain joins TRBV10-3 and TRBJ2-1, with D possibly being TRBD2 (6 bases). V was trimmed by 3 bases and J by 6 bases, leaving 21 bases between them. The length of the CDR3 is 17 residues. In germline, CDR1 is ENHRY, CDR2 SYGVKD. This CDR3 is CAISDSRNGGLSNEQFF. In nucleotides, the CDR3 is TGTGCCATCAGTGACTCCCGAAACGGGGGTCTCTCCAATGAGCAGTTCTTC.

On this clone: A read error may produce the germline difference seen at one junction end. The chain links TRBV7-9 to TRBJ2-3, with D maybe TRBD2 (5 bases). Looked up from germline, CDR1 is SEHNR and CDR2 is FQNEAQ (reference sequence). The CDR3 contains 14 residues. The CDR3 nucleotides are TGTGCCAGCAGCATAGCCGGGGGCACAGATACGCAGTATTTT. This codes for CASSIAGGTDTQYF.